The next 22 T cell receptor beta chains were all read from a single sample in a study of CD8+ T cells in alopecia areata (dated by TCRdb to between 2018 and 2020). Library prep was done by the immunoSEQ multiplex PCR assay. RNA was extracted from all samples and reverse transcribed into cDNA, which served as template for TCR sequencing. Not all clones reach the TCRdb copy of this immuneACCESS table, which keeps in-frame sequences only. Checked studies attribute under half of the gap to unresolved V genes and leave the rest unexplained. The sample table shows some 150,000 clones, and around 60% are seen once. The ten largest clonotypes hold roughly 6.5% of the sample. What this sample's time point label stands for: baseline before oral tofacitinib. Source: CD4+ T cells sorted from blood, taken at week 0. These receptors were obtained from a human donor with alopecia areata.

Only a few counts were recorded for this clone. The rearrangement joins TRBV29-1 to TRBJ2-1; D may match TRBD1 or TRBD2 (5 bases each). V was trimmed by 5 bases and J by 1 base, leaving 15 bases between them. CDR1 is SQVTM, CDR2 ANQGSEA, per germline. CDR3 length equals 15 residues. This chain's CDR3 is CSVRSRGQSYNEQFF. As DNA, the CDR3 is TGCAGCGTTCGTTCCCGGGGCCAATCCTACAATGAGCAGTTCTTC.

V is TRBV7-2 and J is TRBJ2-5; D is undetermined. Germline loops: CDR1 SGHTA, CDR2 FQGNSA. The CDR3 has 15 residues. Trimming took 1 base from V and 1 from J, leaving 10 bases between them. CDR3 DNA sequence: TGTGCCAGCAGCTTAGTTGGTAGCCCCCAAGAGACCCAGTACTTC. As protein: CASSLVGSPQETQYF.

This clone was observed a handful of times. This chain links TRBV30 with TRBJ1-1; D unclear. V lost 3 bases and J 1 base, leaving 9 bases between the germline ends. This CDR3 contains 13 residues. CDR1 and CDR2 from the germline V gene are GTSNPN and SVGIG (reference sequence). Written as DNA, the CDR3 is TGTGCCTGGAGCAAGCAGGAGAACACTGAAGCTTTCTTT. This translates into CAWSKQENTEAFF.

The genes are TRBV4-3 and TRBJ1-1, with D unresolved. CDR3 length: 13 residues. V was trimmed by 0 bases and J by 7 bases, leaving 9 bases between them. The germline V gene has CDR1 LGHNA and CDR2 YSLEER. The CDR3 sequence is CASSQDWGGEAFF. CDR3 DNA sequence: TGCGCCAGCAGCCAAGATTGGGGAGGTGAAGCTTTCTTT.

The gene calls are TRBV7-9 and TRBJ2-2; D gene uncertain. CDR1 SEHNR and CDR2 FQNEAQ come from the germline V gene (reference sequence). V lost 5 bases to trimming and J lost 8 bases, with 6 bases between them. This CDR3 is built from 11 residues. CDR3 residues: CASSPAGELFF. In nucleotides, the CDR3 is TGTGCCAGCAGCCCTGCGGGGGAGCTGTTTTTT.

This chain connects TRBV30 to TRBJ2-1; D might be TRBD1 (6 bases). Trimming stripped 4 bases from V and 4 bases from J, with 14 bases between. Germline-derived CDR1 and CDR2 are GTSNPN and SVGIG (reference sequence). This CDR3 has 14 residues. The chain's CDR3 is CAWTQGPGYNEQFF. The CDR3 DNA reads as TGTGCCTGGACACAGGGTCCGGGGTACAATGAGCAGTTCTTC.

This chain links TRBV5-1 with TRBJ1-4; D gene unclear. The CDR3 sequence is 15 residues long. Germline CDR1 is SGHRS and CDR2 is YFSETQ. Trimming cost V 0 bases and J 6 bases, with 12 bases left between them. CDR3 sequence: CASSLGVGIYEKLFF. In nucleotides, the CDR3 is TGCGCCAGCAGCTTGGGCGTCGGGATTTATGAAAAACTGTTTTTT.

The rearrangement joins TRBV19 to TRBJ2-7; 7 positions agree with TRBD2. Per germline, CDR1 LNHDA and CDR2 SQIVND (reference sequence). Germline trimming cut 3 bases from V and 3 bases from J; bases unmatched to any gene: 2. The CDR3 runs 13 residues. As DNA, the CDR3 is TGTGCCAGTAGTATTAGGGAGGGCTACGAGCAGTACTTC. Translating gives CASSIREGYEQYF.

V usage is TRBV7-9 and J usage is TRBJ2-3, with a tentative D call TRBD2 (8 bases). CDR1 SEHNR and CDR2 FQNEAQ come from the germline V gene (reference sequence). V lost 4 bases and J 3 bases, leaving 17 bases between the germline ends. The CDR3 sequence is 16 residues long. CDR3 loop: CASSYTAGGQTDTQYF. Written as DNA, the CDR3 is TGTGCCAGCAGCTACACTGCGGGGGGACAGACAGATACGCAGTATTTT.

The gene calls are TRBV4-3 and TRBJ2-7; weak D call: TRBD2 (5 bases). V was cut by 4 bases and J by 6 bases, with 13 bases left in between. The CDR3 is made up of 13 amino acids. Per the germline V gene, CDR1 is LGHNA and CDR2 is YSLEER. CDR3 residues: CASSRVASGEQYF. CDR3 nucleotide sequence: TGCGCCAGCAGCCGTGTGGCCAGCGGCGAGCAGTACTTC.

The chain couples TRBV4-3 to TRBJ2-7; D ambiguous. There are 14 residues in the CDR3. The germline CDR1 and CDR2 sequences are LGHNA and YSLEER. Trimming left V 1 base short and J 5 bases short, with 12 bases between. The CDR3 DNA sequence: TGCGCCAGCAGCCAAGTATCCGGGTCCGACGAGCAGTACTTC. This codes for CASSQVSGSDEQYF.

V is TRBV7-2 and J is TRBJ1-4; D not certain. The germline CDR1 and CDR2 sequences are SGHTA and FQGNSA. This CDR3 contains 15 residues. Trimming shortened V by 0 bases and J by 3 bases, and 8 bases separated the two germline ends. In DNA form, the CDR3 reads TGTGCCAGCAGCTTAGCGTCTACAGCTAATGAAAAACTGTTTTTT. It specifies CASSLASTANEKLFF.

CDR3 protein: CASSTSGGQETQYF. The CDR3 DNA follows: TGTGCCAGCAGTACTAGCGGGGGACAAGAGACCCAGTACTTC. V usage is TRBV2 and J usage is TRBJ2-5; 11 bases align to TRBD2. The CDR3 sequence is 14 residues long. CDR1 is SNHLY and CDR2 is FYNNEI in the germline V gene. The trim removed 5 bases at V and 2 bases at J, leaving 1 base unmatched.

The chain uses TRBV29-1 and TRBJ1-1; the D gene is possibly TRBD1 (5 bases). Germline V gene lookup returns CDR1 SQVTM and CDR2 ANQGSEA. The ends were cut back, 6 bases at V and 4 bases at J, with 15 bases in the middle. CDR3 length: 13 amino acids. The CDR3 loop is CSVGGRTGTEAFF. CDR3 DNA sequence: TGCAGCGTCGGGGGAAGAACGGGCACTGAAGCTTTCTTT.

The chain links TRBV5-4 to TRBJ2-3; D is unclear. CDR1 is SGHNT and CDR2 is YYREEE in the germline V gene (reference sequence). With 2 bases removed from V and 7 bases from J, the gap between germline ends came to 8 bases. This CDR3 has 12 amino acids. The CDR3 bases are TGTGCCAGCAGCTTAGAACCGCATACGCAGTATTTT. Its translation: CASSLEPHTQYF.

In nucleotides, the CDR3 is TGTGCCAGCAGCCCCGGACAGGACTATGGCTACACCTTC. Translating it yields CASSPGQDYGYTF. This sequence joins TRBV7-2 and TRBJ1-2; 7 bases match TRBD1. The length of the CDR3 is 13 residues. The germline gives CDR1 SGHTA, CDR2 FQGNSA. With 5 bases clipped from V and 3 bases from J, the junction kept 3 bases outside the gene matches.

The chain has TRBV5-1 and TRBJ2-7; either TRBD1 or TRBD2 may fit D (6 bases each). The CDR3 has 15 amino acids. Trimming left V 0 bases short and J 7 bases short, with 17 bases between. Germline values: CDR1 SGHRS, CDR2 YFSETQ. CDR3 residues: CASSLVLGGKGEQYF. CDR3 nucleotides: TGCGCCAGCAGCTTGGTCCTCGGGGGCAAGGGGGAGCAGTACTTC.

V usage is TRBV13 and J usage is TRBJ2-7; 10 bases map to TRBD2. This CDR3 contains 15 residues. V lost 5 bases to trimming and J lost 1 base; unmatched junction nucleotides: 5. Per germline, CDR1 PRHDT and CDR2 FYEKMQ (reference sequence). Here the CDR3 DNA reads TGTGCCAGCAGCCCAAAGCGGGGGGGGTCCTACGAGCAGTACTTC. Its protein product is CASSPKRGGSYEQYF.

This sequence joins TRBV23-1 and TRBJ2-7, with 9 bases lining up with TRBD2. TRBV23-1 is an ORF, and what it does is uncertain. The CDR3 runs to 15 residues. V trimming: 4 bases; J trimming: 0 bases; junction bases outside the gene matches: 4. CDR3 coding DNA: TGCGCCAGCAGTCTGGCTAGCGGGGACTCCTACGAGCAGTACTTC. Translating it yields CASSLASGDSYEQYF.

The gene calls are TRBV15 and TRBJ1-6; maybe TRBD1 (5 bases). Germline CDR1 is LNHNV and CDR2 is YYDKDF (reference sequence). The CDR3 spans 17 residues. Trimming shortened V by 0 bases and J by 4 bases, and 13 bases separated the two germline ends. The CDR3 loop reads CATSREMLRGYNSPLHF. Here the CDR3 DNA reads TGTGCCACCAGCAGAGAGATGTTGAGGGGATATAATTCACCCCTCCACTTT. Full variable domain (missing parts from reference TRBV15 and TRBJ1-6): DAMVIQNPRYQVTQFGKPVTLSCSQTLNHNVMYWYQQKSSQAPKLLFHYYDKDFNNEADTPDNFQSRRPNTSFCFLDIRSPGLGDTAMYLCATSREMLRGYNSPLHFGNGTRLTVT.

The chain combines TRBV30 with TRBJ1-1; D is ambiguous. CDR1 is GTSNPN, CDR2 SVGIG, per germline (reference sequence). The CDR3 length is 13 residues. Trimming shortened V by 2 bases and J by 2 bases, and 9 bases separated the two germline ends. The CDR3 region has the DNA TGTGCCTGGAGTTTGGAGGGTAACACTGAAGCTTTCTTT. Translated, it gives CAWSLEGNTEAFF. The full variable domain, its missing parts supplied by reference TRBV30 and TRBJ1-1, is SQTIHQWPATLVQPVGSPLSLECTVEGTSNPNLYWYRQAAGRGLQLLFYSVGIGQISSEVPQNLSASRPQDRQFILSSKKLLLSDSGFYLCAWSLEGNTEAFFGQGTRLTVV.

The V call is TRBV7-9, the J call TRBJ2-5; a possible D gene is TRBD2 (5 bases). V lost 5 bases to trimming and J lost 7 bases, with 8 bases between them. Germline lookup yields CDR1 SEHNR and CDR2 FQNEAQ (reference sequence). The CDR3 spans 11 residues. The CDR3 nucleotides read TGTGCCAGCAGCACGGAGGTGACCCAGTACTTC. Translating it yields CASSTEVTQYF.